Included here is one T cell receptor (beta chain) sequence, with context. Its antigen is not known. The data derive from a study of T-cell memory formation after mild COVID-19. Looking at the study overall: Largely donor-specific sequence clusters came from a couple of donors.

TCRdb re-called the 5' RACE reads with MiXCR, one entry per CDR3 protein. Among 350,000 or so distinct CDR3 sequences, approximately 21% were seen once, and the ten largest hold roughly an eighth. Study findings and constraints: Unconfirmed was the SARS-CoV-2 specificity of second-wave clones that peaked on day 37. Memory cells collected pre-infection included some clones that later responded, suggesting cross-reactive memory joined. Clones that got smaller from day 15 to 85 had even CD4/CD8, while clones growing later tipped toward CD4+.

V lost 4 bases, J lost 3 bases, and 11 bases lay in between. The CDR3 loop spans 14 amino acids. Germline values: CDR1 SGHRS, CDR2 YFSETQ. The sequenced sample was PBMCs or a T cell subset sorted from them (not recorded which). This TCR came from an adult woman who had mild COVID-19 (a few samples of this study predate the infection). Cell type and time point are not known. V and J are TRBV5-1 and TRBJ2-1, with D tentatively TRBD2 (6 bases). CDR3 DNA sequence: TGCGCCAGCAGCCCCCCGGACTACTACAATGAGCAGTTCTTC. This sequence encodes CASSPPDYYNEQFF.